These 2 T cell receptor beta chains were all obtained from the same sample, sequenced in a study of cytomegalovirus exposure and HLA in healthy donors (dated by TCRdb to the late 2010s). Library preparation employed the immunoSEQ multiplex PCR assay. The multiplex PCR relied on a mix of 60 forward primers for TCR Vbeta segments and 13 reverse primers for TCR Jbeta segments. Entries here come from immuneACCESS through TCRdb and include only in-frame sequences with V and J called. Some clones fail to appear in such tables; in the studies checked, an unresolved V gene covers under half of the shortfall, and the cause of the remainder is unknown. Present in this sample are 210,000 or so clones, over 60% of which were seen just once. The ten largest clones capture about 16% of the sample. The sample comprised PBMCs. These receptors came from a man aged 40-49 years in good health and CMV-seronegative.

This clone was counted once. This rearrangement joins TRBV6-5 to TRBJ1-3; 9 bases fit TRBD1. The V gene's germline CDR1 is MNHEY and CDR2 SVGAGI. The CDR3 covers 15 residues. Trimming at V came to 6 bases and at J to 1 base, leaving 4 bases not matched to a gene. As DNA, the CDR3 is TGTGCCAGCAGAACCGGGACAGGGTCTGGAAACACCATATATTTT. Translation gives CASRTGTGSGNTIYF.

In this sample, this clone turned up once. J is TRBJ1-2 and V is TRBV6-6; 8 bases match TRBD1. The CDR3 consists of 16 residues. Germline V gene sequence: CDR1 MNHNY, CDR2 SVGAGI (reference sequence). The J segment lost 3 bases and the V segment lost 8 bases, leaving 14 bases of the junction unmatched. The chain's CDR3 is CASSTGGGQVDYGYTF. The CDR3 DNA follows: TGTGCCAGCTCTACAGGGGGGGGACAGGTAGACTATGGCTACACCTTC.